These 27 T cell receptor beta chains share one sample of origin, sequenced in a study of Tregs in tolerant kidney transplant recipients. Profiled with immunoSEQ multiplex PCR; TCRdb holds only in-frame clones, not every one. The table has a few thousand clones, around 43% seen once. These receptors' antigens are unknown. The sequencing sample was made of Tregs from blood cultured with allogeneic cells. Every receptor here comes from a human donor in good health.

This clone occurred a few times. The chain joins TRBV7-6 to TRBJ2-7; TRBD1 matches 9 bases. The trim removed 1 base at V and 2 bases at J, leaving 3 bases unmatched. This CDR3 comprises 15 residues. The germline CDR1 and CDR2 sequences are SGHVS and FNYEAQ. The CDR3 bases are TGTGCCAGCAGCTTAGGGACAGGGGCCACCTACGAGCAGTACTTC. Amino acids: CASSLGTGATYEQYF.

This chain connects TRBV4-2 to TRBJ2-7, with 10 bases aligning to TRBD2. CDR3 length: 16 residues. Germline trimming cut 5 bases from V and 3 bases from J; bases unmatched to any gene: 10. Germline values: CDR1 LGHNA, CDR2 YNFKEQ. The CDR3 sequence is CASSYRLTSGHYEQYF. The CDR3 coding sequence is TGTGCCAGCAGCTACCGACTGACTAGCGGGCACTACGAGCAGTACTTC.

The chain links TRBV6-5 to TRBJ2-4; D possibly corresponds to TRBD1 (5 bases). With 7 bases removed from V and 7 bases from J, the gap between germline ends came to 11 bases. Germline V gene sequence: CDR1 MNHEY, CDR2 SVGAGI. The CDR3 has 12 amino acids. CDR3 loop: CASTGPGNIQYF. CDR3 in DNA: TGTGCCAGCACAGGGCCCGGGAACATTCAGTACTTC.

The V and J genes are TRBV18 and TRBJ1-2; TRBD1 might be the D (6 bases). V was trimmed by 3 bases and J by 2 bases, leaving 13 bases between them. Germline values: CDR1 KGHSH, CDR2 LQKENI. The CDR3 contains 15 residues. The DNA for the CDR3 is TGTGCCAGCTCACCCCGGGGGCCGGTAAACTATGGCTACACCTTC. This codes for CASSPRGPVNYGYTF. The whole variable domain, filled in from reference TRBV18 and TRBJ1-2, reads NAGVMQNPRHLVRRRGQEARLRCSPMKGHSHVYWYRQLPEEGLKFMVYLQKENIIDESGMPKERFSAEFPKEGPSILRIQQVVRGDSAAYFCASSPRGPVNYGYTFGSGTRLTVV.

This clone turned up a few times. The chain couples TRBV29-1 to TRBJ1-1; D remains ambiguous. Germline V lookup: CDR1 SQVTM, CDR2 ANQGSEA. Trimming left V 4 bases short and J 1 base short, with 7 bases between. This CDR3 has 12 residues. The CDR3 nucleotides read TGCAGCGTTGCACCAAAGAACACTGAAGCTTTCTTT. Its protein is CSVAPKNTEAFF.

This clone is categorized as large (0.1 to 1%). The chain employs TRBV5-1 and TRBJ1-6; D call uncertain. Trimming cost V 4 bases and J 10 bases, with 12 bases left between them. The V gene's germline CDR1 is SGHRS and CDR2 YFSETQ. The CDR3 has 13 amino acids. The CDR3, as DNA: TGCGCCAGCAGCCCAAATTGGCCCTCACCCCTCCACTTT. It encodes CASSPNWPSPLHF.

This clone has more than one count but fewer than ten. The chain has TRBV18 and TRBJ1-2; TRBD1 agrees at 10 bases. After removal of 3 bases from V and 6 bases from J, the junction contained 4 bases not matched to a gene. CDR1 and CDR2 (germline): KGHSH, LQKENI. This CDR3 spans 14 amino acids. CDR3 bases: TGTGCCAGCTCACCTCCGACAGGGGGCCATGGCTACACCTTC. Protein product: CASSPPTGGHGYTF.

In its sample, this clone ranks as medium-sized. V and J are TRBV6-1 and TRBJ1-1; no reliable D call. Germline values: CDR1 MNHNS, CDR2 SASEGT. This CDR3 spans 14 amino acids. V lost 6 bases and J 0 bases, leaving 11 bases between the germline ends. This chain's CDR3 is CASRKGSMNTEAFF. CDR3 bases: TGTGCCAGCAGGAAGGGATCTATGAACACTGAAGCTTTCTTT.

This clone is medium-sized within its sample. The CDR3 DNA reads as TGTGCCATCAGTGAGGTGCAGGGGGTGACTGAAGCTTTCTTT. As protein: CAISEVQGVTEAFF. V is TRBV10-3 and J is TRBJ1-1; 7 nucleotides match TRBD1. The CDR3 spans 14 residues. The junction had 5 bases not matched to a gene; V was cut back by 2 bases and J by 5 bases. Germline V gives CDR1 ENHRY, CDR2 SYGVKD.

This chain connects TRBV29-1 to TRBJ2-7; D is ambiguous. Germline V gene sequence: CDR1 SQVTM, CDR2 ANQGSEA. The CDR3 is 13 residues long. Trimming took off 4 bases at V and 0 bases at J, with 10 bases between the two ends. The CDR3 protein is CSVAHRSSYEQYF. Written as DNA, the CDR3 is TGCAGCGTTGCTCACCGAAGCTCCTACGAGCAGTACTTC.

CDR3: CASSWDRVNYGYTF. The CDR3 DNA reads TGTGCCAGCAGTTGGGACAGGGTCAACTATGGCTACACCTTC. V is TRBV2 and J is TRBJ1-2; 9 bases match TRBD1. The CDR3 runs 14 residues. J was trimmed by 2 bases and V by 5 bases; bases with no gene match: 3. Looked up from germline, CDR1 is SNHLY and CDR2 is FYNNEI.

The chain links TRBV7-6 to TRBJ2-7, with 9 bases that match TRBD1. The CDR3 length is 14 residues. Germline V gene data show CDR1 as SGHVS and CDR2 as FNYEAQ. Trimming took 1 base from V and 4 from J; bases not matched to a gene: 2. This CDR3 reads CASSLGQGGYEQYF. CDR3 coding DNA: TGTGCCAGCAGCTTAGGACAGGGGGGGTACGAGCAGTACTTC.

This clone counts as medium-sized (0.01 to 0.1%). This sequence joins TRBV4-1 and TRBJ1-6, with TRBD1 as a possible D gene (6 bases). Germline CDR1 is MGHRA and CDR2 is YSYEKL. Trimming took 0 bases from V and 9 from J, leaving 15 bases between them. This CDR3 contains 16 residues. The CDR3 spells CASSQERTDLRSPLHF. The CDR3 nucleotides read TGCGCCAGCAGCCAAGAAAGGACAGACCTCCGTTCACCCCTCCACTTT.

The CDR3 loop reads CASSARQGTDTQYF. The CDR3 nucleotides are TGTGCCAGCAGTGCGAGGCAGGGAACAGATACGCAGTATTTT. This rearrangement joins TRBV25-1 to TRBJ2-3, with D perhaps matching TRBD1 (5 bases). CDR1 is MGHDK and CDR2 is SYGVNS in the germline V gene. Between the trimmed V and J ends, which lost 4 bases and 3 bases, there was a span of 11 bases. The CDR3 has 14 amino acids.

Within the sample, this clone is medium-sized. J is TRBJ1-1 and V is TRBV30, with D possibly TRBD1 on 6 matching bases. The germline gives CDR1 GTSNPN, CDR2 SVGIG (reference sequence). This CDR3 comprises 12 residues. V gave up 8 bases and J gave up 4 bases, with 14 bases separating them. Here the CDR3 DNA reads TGTGCCCGGGGGGGCCGGGGCACTGAAGCTTTCTTT. Translation: CARGGRGTEAFF.

This chain joins TRBV7-8 and TRBJ2-3, with 11 positions matching TRBD2. J was trimmed by 4 bases and V by 1 base; bases with no gene match: 1. This CDR3 contains 15 residues. Germline V gene sequence: CDR1 SGHVS, CDR2 FQNEAQ. In DNA form, the CDR3 reads TGTGCCAGCAGCTTAGTAGCGGGAGGGCCAGATACGCAGTATTTT. It encodes CASSLVAGGPDTQYF.

This clone has more than one count but fewer than ten. This chain joins TRBV7-9 and TRBJ1-1, with 7 bases that match TRBD1. The CDR3 consists of 14 residues. J was trimmed by 0 bases and V by 5 bases; bases with no gene match: 3. Germline V CDR1 and CDR2: SEHNR, FQNEAQ (reference sequence). CDR3 sequence (DNA): TGTGCCAGCAGCACGGACAGGCTGAACACTGAAGCTTTCTTT. Protein sequence: CASSTDRLNTEAFF. The full variable domain, with the rest looked up from reference TRBV7-9 and TRBJ1-1, is DTGVSQNPRHKITKRGQNVTFRCDPISEHNRLYWYRQTLGQGPEFLTYFQNEAQLEKSRLLSDRFSAERPKGSFSTLEIQRTEQGDSAMYLCASSTDRLNTEAFFGQGTRLTVV.

The V gene is TRBV2, the J gene TRBJ1-6; D is uncertain. V lost 5 bases and J lost 6, with 8 bases in between. Germline V CDR1 and CDR2: SNHLY, FYNNEI. This CDR3 is built from 13 residues. The CDR3 region is CASSQYSNSPLHF. DNA of the CDR3: TGTGCCAGCAGTCAATACAGTAATTCACCCCTCCACTTT.

The table lists this clone with a few counts. The V call is TRBV6-6, the J call TRBJ1-2, with a weak D call TRBD1 (6 bases). The germline V gene has CDR1 MNHNY and CDR2 SVGAGI (reference sequence). This CDR3 comprises 14 residues. V lost 5 bases to trimming and J lost 2 bases, with 12 bases between them. This chain's CDR3 is CASSRDKQNYGYTF. DNA of the CDR3: TGTGCCAGCAGTAGGGACAAACAAAACTATGGCTACACCTTC.

The chain employs TRBV6-6 and TRBJ1-2, with D maybe TRBD1 (6 bases). The CDR3 has 14 amino acids. V gave up 2 bases and J gave up 4 bases, with 11 bases separating them. Germline loops: CDR1 MNHNY, CDR2 SVGAGI (reference sequence). The CDR3 DNA reads as TGTGCCAGCAGTTACGAGGGCAGGGGCTATGGCTACACCTTC. Encoded protein: CASSYEGRGYGYTF.

The rearrangement links TRBV9 to TRBJ1-1; D gene ambiguous. The CDR3 length is 15 residues. Trimming cost V 0 bases and J 6 bases, with 15 bases left between them. CDR1 and CDR2 from the germline V gene are SGDLS and YYNGEE. The CDR3 DNA reads TGTGCCAGCAGCGTAGTGCCGGACCTCATGTCTGAAGCTTTCTTT. This encodes CASSVVPDLMSEAFF.

This clone was picked up one time. The DNA of the CDR3 is TGTGCCAGCAGTATTCGGGGGGAGCAGTACTTC. It specifies CASSIRGEQYF. The rearrangement links TRBV6-1 to TRBJ2-7; tentatively, D is TRBD2 (6 bases). CDR3 length: 11 residues. Germline values: CDR1 MNHNS, CDR2 SASEGT. The ends were cut back, 5 bases at V and 7 bases at J, with 9 bases in the middle.

The rearrangement links TRBV6-5 to TRBJ1-2; 7 bases fit TRBD1. Germline CDR1 and CDR2: MNHEY and SVGAGI. The CDR3 totals 15 residues. Losses at the gene ends were 2 bases for V and 5 bases for J; bases not matched to a gene: 8. The CDR3 region is CASSYARQGSYGYTF. As DNA, the CDR3 is TGTGCCAGCAGTTACGCCCGACAGGGATCGTATGGCTACACCTTC.

This clone was observed a handful of times. V and J are TRBV21-1 and TRBJ1-1. TRBV21-1 is assigned pseudogene status. The CDR3 is 13 residues long. CDR3 nucleotide sequence: TGTGCCAGGGACATTGGGACGGGGCCTGAAGCTTTCTTT. Amino acids: CARDIGTGPEAFF.

J is TRBJ2-3 and V is TRBV20-1; no clear D gene. Germline V gene sequence: CDR1 DFQATT, CDR2 SNEGSKA (reference sequence). V lost 6 bases and J 6 bases, leaving 10 bases between the germline ends. This CDR3 is built from 11 residues. The CDR3 protein is CSAALGDTQYF. Here the CDR3 DNA reads TGCAGTGCCGCACTCGGGGATACGCAGTATTTT.

The sample holds one count of this clone. The chain couples TRBV7-3 to TRBJ1-2; TRBD1 agrees at 8 bases. Germline V gene lookup returns CDR1 SGHTA and CDR2 FQGTGA. V shed 3 bases and J 6 bases; nucleotides not matched to a gene: 6. The CDR3 contains 14 residues. In DNA form, the CDR3 reads TGTGCCAGCAGCTTCGACACGGGACAGGATGGCTACACCTTC. Residues: CASSFDTGQDGYTF.

This clone has more than one count but fewer than ten. V usage is TRBV2 and J usage is TRBJ1-2; D gene ambiguous. CDR3 size: 13 residues. Per germline, CDR1 SNHLY and CDR2 FYNNEI. V was shortened by 4 bases and J by 8 bases, with 14 bases between the two germline ends. In DNA form, the CDR3 reads TGTGCCAGCAGTGTCGAGGGTGTGGGAGGCTACACCTTC. This encodes CASSVEGVGGYTF.